This TCR beta chain emerged from a study of T cells in localized non-small cell lung cancer. This clone was seen a handful of times. Its matching antigen is unknown. Assay used: immunoSEQ multiplex PCR; TCRdb lists only in-frame clones, some missing. The sample holds approximately 43,000 clones, 88% seen once. Trimming removed 5 bases at V and 6 bases at J, with 10 bases between. The CDR3 loop spans 12 amino acids. The germline CDR1 and CDR2 sequences are KGHSH and LQKENI. General observations from the study: Tumor samples were not multi-region, leaving intratumor heterogeneity unexcluded. Out of the top 100 tumor clones, a median around 57 were seen in adjacent lung. There was higher T cell clonality in uninvolved adjacent lung than in tumor, and it was highest there. Patients showing higher blood T cell density tended to see longer overall survival.

Sequenced material: peripheral blood, taken before any cancer treatment. The chain has TRBV18 and TRBJ1-1; D remains unclear. The receptor was isolated from a female donor at least 60 years old with stage I squamous cell lung carcinoma. CDR3 residues: CASSTVGAEAFF. CDR3 sequence (DNA): TGTGCCAGCTCAACCGTGGGCGCTGAAGCTTTCTTT.